Here is one TCR beta chain with its context. Its specificity is not known. The germline V gene encodes CDR1 MDHEN and CDR2 SYDVKM. Unmatched junction bases numbered 2, after V lost 6 bases and J lost 3 bases. CDR3 length equals 15 residues. Ophthalmopathy was moderately-to-severely active, CAS at least 3, NOSPECS at least 4, lasting under 3 months. This sample was included in a study of Graves' ophthalmopathy and Graves' hyperthyroidism. Researchers took RNA transcripts and amplified TCR beta CDR3 regions from them. The first round was an RT-PCR with HTBI primers, and the second round was a multiplex PCR. One entry per CDR3 protein results from TCRdb running MiXCR on the multiplex PCR reads. The sample carries approximately 160,000 distinct CDR3 sequences, 30% to 45% recorded once. Broader study findings: The authors also found most expanded thyroid clonotypes above 0.001 frequency in blood.

The sequence was collected from a woman in her 40s with Graves' ophthalmopathy. The chain carries TRBV28 and TRBJ2-5, with 15 nucleotides matching TRBD2. What was sequenced was peripheral blood. The CDR3 loop reads CASSRTSGREETQYF. The CDR3 coding sequence is TGTGCCAGCAGCCGGACTAGCGGGAGGGAAGAGACCCAGTACTTC. The full variable domain, in which reference TRBV28 and TRBJ2-5 provide the parts outside the CDR3, is DVKVTQSSRYLVKRTGEKVFLECVQDMDHENMFWYRQDPGLGLRLIYFSYDVKMKEKGDIPEGYSVSREKKERFSLILESASTNQTSMYLCASSRTSGREETQYFGPGTRLLVL.